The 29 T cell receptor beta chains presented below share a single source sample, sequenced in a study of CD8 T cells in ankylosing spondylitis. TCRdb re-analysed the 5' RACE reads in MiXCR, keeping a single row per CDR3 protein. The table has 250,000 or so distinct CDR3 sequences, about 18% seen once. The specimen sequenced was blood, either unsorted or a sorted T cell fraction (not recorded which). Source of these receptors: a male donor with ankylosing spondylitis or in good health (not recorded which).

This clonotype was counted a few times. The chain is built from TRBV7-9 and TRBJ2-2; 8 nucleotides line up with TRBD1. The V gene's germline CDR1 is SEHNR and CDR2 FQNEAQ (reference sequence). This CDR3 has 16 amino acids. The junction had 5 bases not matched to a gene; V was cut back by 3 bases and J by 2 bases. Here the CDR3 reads CASSFPQGVNTGELFF. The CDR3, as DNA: TGTGCCAGCAGCTTCCCACAGGGGGTAAACACCGGGGAGCTGTTTTTT.

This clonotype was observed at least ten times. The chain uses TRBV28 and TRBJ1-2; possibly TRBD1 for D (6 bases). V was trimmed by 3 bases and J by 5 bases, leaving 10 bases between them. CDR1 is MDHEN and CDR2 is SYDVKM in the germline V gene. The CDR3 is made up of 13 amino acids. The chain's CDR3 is CASSFQGTYGYTF. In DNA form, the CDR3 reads TGTGCCAGCAGTTTTCAGGGGACGTATGGCTACACCTTC.

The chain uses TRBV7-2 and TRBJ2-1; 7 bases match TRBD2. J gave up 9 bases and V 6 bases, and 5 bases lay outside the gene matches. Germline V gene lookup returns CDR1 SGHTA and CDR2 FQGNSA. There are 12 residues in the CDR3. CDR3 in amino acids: CASRHPGGEQFF. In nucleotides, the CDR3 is TGTGCCAGCAGGCACCCGGGGGGTGAGCAGTTCTTC. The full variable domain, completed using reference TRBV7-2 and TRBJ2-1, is GAGVSQSPSNKVTEKGKDVELRCDPISGHTALYWYRQSLGQGLEFLIYFQGNSAPDKSGLPSDRFSAERTGGSVSTLTIQRTQQEDSAVYLCASRHPGGEQFFGPGTRLTVL.

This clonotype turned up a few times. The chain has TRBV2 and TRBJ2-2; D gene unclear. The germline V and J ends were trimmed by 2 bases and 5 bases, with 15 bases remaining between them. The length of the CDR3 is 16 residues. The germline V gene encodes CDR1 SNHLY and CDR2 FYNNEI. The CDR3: CASSERNSAETGELFF. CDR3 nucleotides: TGTGCCAGCAGTGAAAGGAATTCCGCCGAGACCGGGGAGCTGTTTTTT.

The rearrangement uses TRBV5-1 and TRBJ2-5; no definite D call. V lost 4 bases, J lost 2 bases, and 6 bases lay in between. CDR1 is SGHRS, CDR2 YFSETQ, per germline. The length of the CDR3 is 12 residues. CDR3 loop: CASSLEQETQYF. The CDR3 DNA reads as TGCGCCAGCAGCCTCGAACAAGAGACCCAGTACTTC.

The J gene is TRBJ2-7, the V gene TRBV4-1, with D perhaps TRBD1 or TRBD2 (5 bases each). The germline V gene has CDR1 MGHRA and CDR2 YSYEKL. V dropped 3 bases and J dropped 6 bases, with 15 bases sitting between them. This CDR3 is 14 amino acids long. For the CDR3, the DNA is TGCGCCAGCAGCCAGGTTGGGGGATCGGGCGAGCAGTACTTC. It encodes CASSQVGGSGEQYF.

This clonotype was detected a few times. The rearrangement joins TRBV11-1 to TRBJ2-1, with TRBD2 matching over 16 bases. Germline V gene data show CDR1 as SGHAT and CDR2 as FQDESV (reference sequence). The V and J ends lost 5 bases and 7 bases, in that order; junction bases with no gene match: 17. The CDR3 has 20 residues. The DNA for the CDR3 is TGTGCCAGCAGCCAATCGACCGGGACTAGCGGGAGGGCAGGATGGAATGAGCAGTTCTTC. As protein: CASSQSTGTSGRAGWNEQFF.

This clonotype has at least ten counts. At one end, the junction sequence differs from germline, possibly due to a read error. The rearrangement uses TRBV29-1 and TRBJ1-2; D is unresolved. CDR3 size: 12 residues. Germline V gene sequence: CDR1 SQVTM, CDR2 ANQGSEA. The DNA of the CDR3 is TGCAGCGTGGAAGGGTACGGCTATGGCTACACCTTC. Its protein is CSVEGYGYGYTF.

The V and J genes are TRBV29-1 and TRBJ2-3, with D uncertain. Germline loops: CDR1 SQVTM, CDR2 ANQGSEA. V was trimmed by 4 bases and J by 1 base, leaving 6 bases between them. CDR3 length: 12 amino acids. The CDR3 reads CSVAMGTDTQYF. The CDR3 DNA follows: TGCAGCGTTGCCATGGGCACAGATACGCAGTATTTT.

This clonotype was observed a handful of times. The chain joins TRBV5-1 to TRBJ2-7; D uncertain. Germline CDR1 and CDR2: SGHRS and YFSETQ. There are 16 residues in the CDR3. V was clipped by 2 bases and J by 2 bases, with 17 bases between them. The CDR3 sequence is CASSFPPNGRPYEQYF. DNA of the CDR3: TGCGCCAGCAGCTTTCCTCCGAACGGGCGGCCCTACGAGCAGTACTTC.

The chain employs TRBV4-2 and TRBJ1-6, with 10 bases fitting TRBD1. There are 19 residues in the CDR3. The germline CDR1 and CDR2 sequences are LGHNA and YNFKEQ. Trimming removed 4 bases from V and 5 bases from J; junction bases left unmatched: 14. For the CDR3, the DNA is TGTGCCAGCAGCCTCCCCAGGACAGGGGGAATTATCGATAATTCACCCCTCCACTTT. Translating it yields CASSLPRTGGIIDNSPLHF.

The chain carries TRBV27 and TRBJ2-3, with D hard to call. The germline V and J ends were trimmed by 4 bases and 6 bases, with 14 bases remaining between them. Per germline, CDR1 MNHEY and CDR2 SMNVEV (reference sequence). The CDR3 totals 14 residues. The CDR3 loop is CASSSFLSVDTQYF. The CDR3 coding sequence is TGTGCCAGCAGTTCGTTTCTCTCTGTGGATACGCAGTATTTT.

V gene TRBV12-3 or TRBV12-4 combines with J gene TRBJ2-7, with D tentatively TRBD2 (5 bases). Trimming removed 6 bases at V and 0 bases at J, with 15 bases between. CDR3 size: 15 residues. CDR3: CASSSSYSASYEQYF. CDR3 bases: TGTGCCAGCAGCTCATCTTATAGCGCCTCCTACGAGCAGTACTTC.

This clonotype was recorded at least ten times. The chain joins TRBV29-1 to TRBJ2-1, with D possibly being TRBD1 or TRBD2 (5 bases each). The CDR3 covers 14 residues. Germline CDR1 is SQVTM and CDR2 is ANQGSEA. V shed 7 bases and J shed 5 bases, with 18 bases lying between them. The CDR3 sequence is CSALGLAGHNEQFF. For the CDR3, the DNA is TGCAGCGCCTTGGGGCTAGCCGGCCACAATGAGCAGTTCTTC.

The DNA for the CDR3 is TGTGCCAGCAGCCAAGTGGGTACTAACGGGAGACGGGCAGATACGCAGTATTTT. Protein product: CASSQVGTNGRRADTQYF. The genes are TRBV11-2 and TRBJ2-3, with D perhaps matching TRBD2 (6 bases). This CDR3 has 18 amino acids. Germline V gene lookup returns CDR1 SGHAT and CDR2 FQNNGV. Trimming took 5 bases from V and 4 from J, leaving 25 bases between them.

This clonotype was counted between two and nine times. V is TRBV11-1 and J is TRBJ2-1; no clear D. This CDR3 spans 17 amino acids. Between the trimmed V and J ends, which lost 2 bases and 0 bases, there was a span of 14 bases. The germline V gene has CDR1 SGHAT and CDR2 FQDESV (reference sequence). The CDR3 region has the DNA TGTGCCAGCAGCTTACATTACGGAGTAAGCTCCTACAATGAGCAGTTCTTC. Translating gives CASSLHYGVSSYNEQFF. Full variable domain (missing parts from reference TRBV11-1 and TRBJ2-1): EAEVAQSPRYKITEKSQAVAFWCDPISGHATLYWYRQILGQGPELLVQFQDESVVDDSQLPKDRFSAERLKGVDSTLKIQPAELGDSAMYLCASSLHYGVSSYNEQFFGPGTRLTVL.

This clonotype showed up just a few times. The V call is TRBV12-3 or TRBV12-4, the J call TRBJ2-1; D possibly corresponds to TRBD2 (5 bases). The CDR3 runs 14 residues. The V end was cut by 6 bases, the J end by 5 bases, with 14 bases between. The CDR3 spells CASSPGIGDNEQFF. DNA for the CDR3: TGTGCCAGCAGCCCCGGGATTGGGGACAATGAGCAGTTCTTC.

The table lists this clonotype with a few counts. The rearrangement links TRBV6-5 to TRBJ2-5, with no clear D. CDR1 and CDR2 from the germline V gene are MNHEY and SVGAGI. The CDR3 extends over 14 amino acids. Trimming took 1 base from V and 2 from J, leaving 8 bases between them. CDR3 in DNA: TGTGCCAGCAGTTACTTCGACAAACAAGAGACCCAGTACTTC. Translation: CASSYFDKQETQYF.

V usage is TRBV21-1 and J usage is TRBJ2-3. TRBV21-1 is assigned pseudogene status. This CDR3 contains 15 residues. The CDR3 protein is CASSKEKGSTDTQYF. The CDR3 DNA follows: TGTGCCAGCAGCAAAGAGAAAGGTAGCACAGATACGCAGTATTTT.

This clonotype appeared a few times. Here the CDR3 reads CSVDLGRGTGELFF. The CDR3 DNA is TGCAGCGTTGATCTAGGCCGCGGCACCGGGGAGCTGTTTTTT. V usage is TRBV29-1 and J usage is TRBJ2-2; D unclear. The ends were cut back, 3 bases at V and 4 bases at J, with 12 bases in the middle. The CDR3 is 14 residues long. CDR1 SQVTM and CDR2 ANQGSEA come from the germline V gene.

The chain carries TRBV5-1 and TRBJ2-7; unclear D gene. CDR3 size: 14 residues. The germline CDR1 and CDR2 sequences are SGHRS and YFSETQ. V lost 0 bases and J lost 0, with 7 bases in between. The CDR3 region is CASSLEDFSYEQYF. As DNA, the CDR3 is TGCGCCAGCAGCTTGGAGGATTTCTCCTACGAGCAGTACTTC. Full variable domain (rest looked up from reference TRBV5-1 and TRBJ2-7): KAGVTQTPRYLIKTRGQQVTLSCSPISGHRSVSWYQQTPGQGLQFLFEYFSETQRNKGNFPGRFSGRQFSNSRSEMNVSTLELGDSALYLCASSLEDFSYEQYFGPGTRLTVT.

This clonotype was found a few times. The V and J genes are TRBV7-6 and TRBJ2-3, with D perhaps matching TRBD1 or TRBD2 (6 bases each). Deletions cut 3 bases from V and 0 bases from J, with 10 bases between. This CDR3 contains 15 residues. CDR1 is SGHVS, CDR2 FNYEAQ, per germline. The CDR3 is CASSFGGPSTDTQYF. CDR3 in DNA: TGTGCCAGCAGCTTTGGGGGGCCTAGCACAGATACGCAGTATTTT.

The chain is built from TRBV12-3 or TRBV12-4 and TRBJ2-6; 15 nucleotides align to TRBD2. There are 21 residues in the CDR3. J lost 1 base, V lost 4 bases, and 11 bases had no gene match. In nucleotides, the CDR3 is TGTGCCAGCAGTTCCCGGACTAGCGGGAGGGCCCCCGGGTCTGGGGCCAACGTCCTGACTTTC. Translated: CASSSRTSGRAPGSGANVLTF.

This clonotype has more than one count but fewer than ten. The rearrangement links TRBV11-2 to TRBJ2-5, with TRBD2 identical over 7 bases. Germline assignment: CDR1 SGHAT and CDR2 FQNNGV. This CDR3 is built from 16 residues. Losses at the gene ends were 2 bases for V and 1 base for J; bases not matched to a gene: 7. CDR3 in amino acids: CASSLFPGGSQETQYF. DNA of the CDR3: TGTGCCAGCAGCTTATTTCCGGGAGGATCCCAAGAGACCCAGTACTTC.

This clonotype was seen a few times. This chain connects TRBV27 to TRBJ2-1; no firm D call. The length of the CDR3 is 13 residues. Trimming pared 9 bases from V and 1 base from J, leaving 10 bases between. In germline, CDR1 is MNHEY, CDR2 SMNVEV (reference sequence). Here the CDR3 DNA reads TGTGCCAGTTCTTCCAGATCCTACAATGAGCAGTTCTTC. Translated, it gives CASSSRSYNEQFF.

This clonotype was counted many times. The DNA for the CDR3 is TGTGCCAGCAGTTATAGAAACAGGGGTCTCTACGAGCAGTACTTC. This encodes CASSYRNRGLYEQYF. This rearrangement joins TRBV6-5 to TRBJ2-7, with TRBD1 matching 7 bases. After removal of 3 bases from V and 3 bases from J, the junction contained 8 bases not matched to a gene. The CDR3 sequence is 15 residues long. Germline V lookup: CDR1 MNHEY, CDR2 SVGAGI.

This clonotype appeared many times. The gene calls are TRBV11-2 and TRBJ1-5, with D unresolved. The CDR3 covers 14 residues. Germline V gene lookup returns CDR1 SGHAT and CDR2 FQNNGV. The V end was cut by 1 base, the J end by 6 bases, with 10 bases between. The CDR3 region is CASSLAGFGQPQHF. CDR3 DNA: TGTGCCAGCAGCTTAGCAGGTTTCGGTCAGCCCCAGCATTTT.

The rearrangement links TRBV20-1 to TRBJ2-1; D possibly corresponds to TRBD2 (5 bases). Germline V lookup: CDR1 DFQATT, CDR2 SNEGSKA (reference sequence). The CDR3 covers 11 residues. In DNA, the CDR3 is TGCAGCCCCGGGGACTACAATGAGCAGTTCTTC. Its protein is CSPGDYNEQFF.

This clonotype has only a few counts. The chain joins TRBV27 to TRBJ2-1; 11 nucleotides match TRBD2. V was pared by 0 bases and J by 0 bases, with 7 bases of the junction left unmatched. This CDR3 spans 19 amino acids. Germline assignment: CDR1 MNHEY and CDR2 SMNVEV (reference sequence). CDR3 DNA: TGTGCCAGCAGTTTATCGTTCGCTAGCGGGAGGTACTCCTACAATGAGCAGTTCTTC. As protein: CASSLSFASGRYSYNEQFF.